This T cell receptor beta chain was sequenced in a study of T-cell memory formation after mild COVID-19. Notes on the study in general: For contracting clones, CD4+ ones sat mainly in CM and EM, CD8+ in EMRA.

Notes on this clonotype: Its specificity is unknown.

TCR alpha and TCR beta cDNA libraries carrying sample barcodes and UMIs came from 5'RACE with constant-segment primers. TCRdb redid the calling of the 5' RACE reads with MiXCR, one entry per CDR3 protein. The sample includes a few hundred thousand distinct CDR3 sequences, 15% to 20% seen only once; the top ten take under 25%. This receptor was taken from a man aged 18 to 29 who had mild COVID-19 (a few samples of this study predate the infection). Cell type and time point are not known. The source material was PBMCs or a T cell subset sorted from them (not recorded which).

CDR3 nucleotide sequence: TGTGCCAGCAGCCGGGGACGAGGGGCCAAGGAGACCCAGTACTTC. It yields the protein CASSRGRGAKETQYF. This chain joins TRBV7-8 and TRBJ2-5, with D perhaps assigned TRBD1 or TRBD2 (5 bases each). V was clipped by 5 bases and J by 5 bases, with 18 bases between them. The CDR3 spans 15 residues. The germline CDR1 and CDR2 sequences are SGHVS and FQNEAQ.